What follows are 10 T cell receptor beta chains derived from one specimen sequenced in a study of CD8+ T cells in alopecia areata. Extracted RNA was reverse transcribed into cDNA, the sequencing template. Sequencing used immunoSEQ multiplex PCR; TCRdb keeps in-frame clones, though not all of them. The sample lists more than 150,000 clones; just under 60% were seen once. Source: CD4+ T cells sorted from blood, taken at week 0. These receptors all stem from a human donor with alopecia areata.

The rearrangement links TRBV7-2 to TRBJ1-2; 7 bases are shared with TRBD1. Germline-derived CDR1 and CDR2 are SGHTA and FQGNSA. The CDR3 contains 13 residues. The J segment lost 4 bases and the V segment lost 5 bases, leaving 4 bases of the junction unmatched. For the CDR3, the DNA is TGTGCCAGCAGCCGAGGACAGGCCTATGGCTACACCTTC. Translated: CASSRGQAYGYTF.

V is TRBV19 and J is TRBJ2-1; D is undetermined. V was cut by 9 bases and J by 7 bases, with 13 bases left in between. Germline CDR1 and CDR2: LNHDA and SQIVND (reference sequence). The CDR3 loop spans 12 amino acids. DNA for the CDR3: TGTGCCAGCACCGGACGGCGAAATGAGCAGTTCTTC. This encodes CASTGRRNEQFF.

The chain has TRBV9 and TRBJ2-5; 9 positions agree with TRBD1. The J segment lost 5 bases and the V segment lost 4 bases, leaving 9 bases of the junction unmatched. CDR1 is SGDLS and CDR2 is YYNGEE in the germline V gene. The CDR3 is 15 amino acids. The CDR3 region has the DNA TGTGCCAGCAGCATAACACAGGGGGCTGGGGAGACCCAGTACTTC. The encoded protein is CASSITQGAGETQYF.

The chain recombines TRBV5-1 with TRBJ1-1, with D hard to call. In germline, CDR1 is SGHRS, CDR2 YFSETQ. The V end was cut by 0 bases, the J end by 1 base, with 7 bases between. The CDR3 sequence is 14 residues long. The CDR3 DNA sequence: TGCGCCAGCAGCTTGGAAGGCCCGAACACTGAAGCTTTCTTT. It encodes CASSLEGPNTEAFF.

The V gene is TRBV27, the J gene TRBJ2-7, with D possibly TRBD1 on 6 matching bases. The germline V and J ends were trimmed by 6 bases and 3 bases, with 12 bases remaining between them. The length of the CDR3 is 13 residues. The germline V gene encodes CDR1 MNHEY and CDR2 SMNVEV (reference sequence). The CDR3 sequence: CASRGHGLYEQYF. For the CDR3, the DNA is TGTGCCAGCAGGGGACACGGACTCTACGAGCAGTACTTC.

This clone has a handful of counts. V usage is TRBV18 and J usage is TRBJ2-6; D unresolved. CDR3 length equals 14 residues. The V gene lost 2 bases and the J gene lost 2 bases, with 4 bases spanning the gap. Germline V gene lookup returns CDR1 KGHSH and CDR2 LQKENI. Here the CDR3 reads CASSPGTGANVLTF. In nucleotides, the CDR3 is TGTGCCAGCTCACCAGGGACTGGGGCCAACGTCCTGACTTTC.

Only a few counts were recorded for this clone. The genes are TRBV29-1 and TRBJ1-2; the match to TRBD1 covers 8 bases. CDR1 and CDR2 (germline): SQVTM, ANQGSEA. This CDR3 has 15 amino acids. Trimming took 5 bases from V and 6 from J; bases not matched to a gene: 14. For the CDR3, the DNA is TGCAGCGTTACTATTCCCGGACAGGGAGGGGATGGCTACACCTTC. Its protein product is CSVTIPGQGGDGYTF.

This clone was detected a few times. This chain connects TRBV30 to TRBJ2-7; 7 bases map to TRBD2. Losses at the gene ends were 4 bases for V and 2 bases for J; bases not matched to a gene: 11. The germline CDR1 and CDR2 sequences are GTSNPN and SVGIG (reference sequence). This CDR3 has 15 amino acids. The chain's CDR3 is CAWTRKPGGTYEQYF. In nucleotides, the CDR3 is TGTGCCTGGACCCGAAAGCCGGGGGGAACCTACGAGCAGTACTTC. Full variable domain (remainder filled in from reference TRBV30 and TRBJ2-7): SQTIHQWPATLVQPVGSPLSLECTVEGTSNPNLYWYRQAAGRGLQLLFYSVGIGQISSEVPQNLSASRPQDRQFILSSKKLLLSDSGFYLCAWTRKPGGTYEQYFGPGTRLTVT.

The J gene is TRBJ1-2, the V gene TRBV7-9, with D possibly TRBD1 on 5 matching bases. There are 13 residues in the CDR3. CDR1 SEHNR and CDR2 FQNEAQ come from the germline V gene (reference sequence). Trimming shortened V by 7 bases and J by 0 bases, and 9 bases separated the two germline ends. CDR3 region: CASILDTNYGYTF. The CDR3 coding sequence is TGTGCCAGCATCTTGGACACTAACTATGGCTACACCTTC.

The chain employs TRBV10-3 and TRBJ1-5, with 7 positions matching TRBD1. CDR3 length equals 13 residues. Germline V gives CDR1 ENHRY, CDR2 SYGVKD. V lost 6 bases, J lost 3 bases, and 2 bases stayed unmatched. The CDR3 protein is CAIRTGVNQPQHF. The DNA for the CDR3 is TGTGCCATCAGAACAGGGGTCAATCAGCCCCAGCATTTT.